These T cell receptor beta chains were read from a single sample in a study of post-analysis software for immune sequencing data. TCRdb itself ran the PCR reads through MiXCR, one entry per CDR3 protein. The sample yields 350,000 to 450,000 distinct CDR3 sequences, about a third seen once. The sequencing input was blood. The receptors originated from a girl between 10 and 17 years old with multiple sclerosis. The CDR3 runs from the conserved cysteine through the conserved F or W. Fields, in order: CDR3 protein, CDR3 DNA, D gene, clone size, V gene, J gene. The D gene is left open where the match is weak. Expanded clones get a size class; other rows say once, few or many, or leave the size out.

CASSHVGADLKQFF	TGTGCCAGCAGCCACGTAGGAGCGGACCTTAAGCAGTTCTTC	NA	many	TRBV7-9	TRBJ2-1
CASSGREQFF	TGTGCCAGCAGTGGCAGGGAGCAGTTCTTC	NA	few	TRBV2	TRBJ2-1
CASSQDPGDTQYF	TGTGCCAGCAGCCAAGACCCCGGAGATACGCAGTATTTT	NA	NA	TRBV3-1	TRBJ2-3
CASSQEPSERTSGGLVEQFF	TGTGCCAGCAGCCAAGAGCCCTCCGAGCGAACTAGCGGGGGGCTTGTTGAGCAGTTCTTC	TRBD2	few	TRBV4-2	TRBJ2-1
CASSGGPKSSYEQYF	TGTGCCAGCAGCGGGGGACCCAAGAGCTCCTACGAGCAGTACTTC	NA	once	TRBV9	TRBJ2-7
CASSRAGIRTDTQYF	TGTGCCAGCAGCCGAGCAGGGATCAGGACAGATACGCAGTATTTT	NA	NA	TRBV7-2	TRBJ2-3
CASSFLRRSNTGELFF	TGTGCCAGCAGTTTCCTGCGAAGATCGAACACCGGGGAGCTGTTTTTT	NA	NA	TRBV6-2/TRBV6-3	TRBJ2-2
CATSTSGGVFSDTQYF	TGTGCCACCAGCACTAGCGGGGGGGTTTTTTCGGATACGCAGTATTTT	TRBD2	NA	TRBV15	TRBJ2-3
CASRRNPYEQYF	TGTGCCAGCAGAAGGAACCCCTACGAGCAGTACTTC	NA	many	TRBV7-2	TRBJ2-7
CSARATGPPYEQYF	TGCAGTGCTAGAGCGACCGGGCCTCCCTACGAGCAGTACTTC	NA	NA	TRBV20-1	TRBJ2-7
CSARVDSETQYF	TGCAGTGCTAGAGTGGACAGTGAGACCCAGTACTTC	NA	NA	TRBV20-1	TRBJ2-5
CASSEGTGGFYEQYF	TGTGCCAGCAGTGAAGGGACAGGGGGGTTCTACGAGCAGTACTTC	TRBD1	NA	TRBV6-1	TRBJ2-7
CASSYPGQGLSEQYF	TGTGCCAGCAGCTACCCGGGACAGGGATTAAGCGAGCAGTACTTC	TRBD1	few	TRBV6-5	TRBJ2-7
CASSLIPGSSDSGNTIYF	TGTGCCAGCAGTTTAATCCCAGGATCATCCGACTCTGGAAACACCATATATTTT	NA	once	TRBV28	TRBJ1-3
CASSGLGGDFWDSHGTDTQYF	TGTGCCAGCAGCGGACTCGGGGGTGATTTTTGGGACAGCCACGGCACAGATACGCAGTATTTT	NA	NA	TRBV13	TRBJ2-3
CATSQRLAGGQETQYF	TGTGCCACCAGTCAGAGACTAGCGGGGGGGCAAGAGACCCAGTACTTC	TRBD2	NA	TRBV15	TRBJ2-5
CAISGTGGGYEQYF	TGTGCCATCAGCGGGACAGGGGGCGGATACGAGCAGTACTTC	TRBD1	NA	TRBV10-3	TRBJ2-7
CASSRLHEKLFF	TGTGCCAGCAGCAGACTCCATGAAAAACTGTTTTTT	NA	NA	TRBV13	TRBJ1-4
CASSFQGDQPQHF	TGTGCCAGCAGTTTCCAGGGGGATCAGCCCCAGCATTTT	TRBD1	many	TRBV27	TRBJ1-5
CASRVDMSNEQFF	TGTGCCAGCAGGGTGGACATGTCCAATGAGCAGTTCTTC	NA	NA	TRBV12-3/TRBV12-4	TRBJ2-1
CASSPKGGPNEQYF	TGTGCCAGCAGCCCCAAGGGTGGCCCTAACGAGCAGTACTTC	NA	NA	TRBV7-9	TRBJ2-7
CASSKDKYEQYF	TGCGCCAGCAGCAAAGACAAATACGAGCAGTACTTC	NA	NA	TRBV4-1	TRBJ2-7
CSATEETQYF	TGCAGTGCCACGGAAGAGACCCAGTACTTC	NA	NA	TRBV20-1	TRBJ2-5
CASSSAPTNTEAFF	TGTGCCAGCAGCTCAGCCCCGACGAACACTGAAGCTTTCTTT	NA	few	TRBV11-2	TRBJ1-1
CASTEGQGARYGYTF	TGCGCCAGCACCGAGGGACAGGGGGCGCGGTATGGCTACACCTTC	TRBD1	few	TRBV5-1	TRBJ1-2
CSVEGRSRDTQYF	TGCAGCGTTGAAGGACGGAGCAGAGATACGCAGTATTTT	NA	few	TRBV29-1	TRBJ2-3
CASSGRGFTDTQYF	TGTGCCAGCAGCGGCCGGGGGTTTACAGATACGCAGTATTTT	NA	NA	TRBV12-3/TRBV12-4	TRBJ2-3
CATSDPRTGVNSNQPQHF	TGTGCCACCAGTGACCCCCGGACAGGGGTTAATAGCAATCAGCCCCAGCATTTT	TRBD1	NA	TRBV24-1	TRBJ1-5
CASSSYLSGRDYGYTF	TGTGCCAGCAGCTCTTATTTGAGCGGGAGGGACTATGGCTACACCTTC	NA	NA	TRBV7-2	TRBJ1-2
CSVLLLGAGVSVSEQYF	TGCAGCGTCCTCCTATTAGGGGCAGGGGTTAGCGTCTCCGAGCAGTACTTC	NA	few	TRBV29-1	TRBJ2-7
CASSRDRGQNTEAFF	TGCGCCAGCAGCCGGGACAGGGGGCAGAACACTGAAGCTTTCTTT	TRBD1	NA	TRBV5-1	TRBJ1-1
CANYGRDRRDTEAFF	TGTGCCAACTACGGAAGGGACAGGAGGGACACTGAAGCTTTCTTT	TRBD1	few	TRBV2	TRBJ1-1
CASEKGGSNEQFF	TGTGCCAGCGAGAAAGGGGGCTCCAATGAGCAGTTCTTC	TRBD1	once	TRBV2	TRBJ2-1
CASSEIAGGPVTQYF	TGTGCCAGCAGTGAAATAGCGGGGGGGCCGGTGACCCAGTACTTC	TRBD2	NA	TRBV12-3/TRBV12-4	TRBJ2-5
CASSYSESSYEQYF	TGTGCCAGCAGTTACTCAGAGAGCTCCTACGAGCAGTACTTC	NA	NA	TRBV6-5	TRBJ2-7
CASTLEGTQYF	TGTGCCAGCACCCTCGAGGGGACCCAGTACTTC	NA	few	TRBV12-3/TRBV12-4	TRBJ2-5
CASSLSRGGRETQYF	TGTGCCAGCAGCTTAAGCCGGGGGGGTCGAGAGACCCAGTACTTC	TRBD2	NA	TRBV7-3	TRBJ2-5
CSASPSDFNVLTF	TGCAGTGCTAGTCCCTCGGACTTCAACGTCCTGACTTTC	NA	few	TRBV20-1	TRBJ2-6
CASSEDRGDYEQYF	TGTGCTAGCAGTGAAGACAGGGGAGACTACGAGCAGTACTTC	TRBD1	NA	TRBV2	TRBJ2-7
CASSLIGGSSSYNEQFF	TGTGCCAGCAGCTTAATCGGGGGCTCCAGCTCCTACAATGAGCAGTTCTTC	NA	NA	TRBV7-3	TRBJ2-1
CASSVEGLNTEAFF	TGTGCCAGCAGCGTAGAGGGGTTGAACACTGAAGCTTTCTTT	NA	few	TRBV9	TRBJ1-1
CASSRPRDGVHNSPLHF	TGTGCCAGCTCACGACCTCGGGATGGGGTCCACAATTCACCCCTCCACTTT	NA	few	TRBV18	TRBJ1-6
CSVDLAGGSYEQYF	TGCAGCGTTGATCTGGCGGGCGGTTCCTACGAGCAGTACTTC	NA	few	TRBV29-1	TRBJ2-7
CSAPWRGTEAFF	TGCAGCGCTCCCTGGAGGGGCACTGAAGCTTTCTTT	NA	NA	TRBV20-1	TRBJ1-1
CASSLAVTGVSPLHF	TGTGCCAGCAGCTTAGCAGTGACAGGGGTCTCACCCCTCCACTTT	TRBD1	NA	TRBV7-2	TRBJ1-6
CASGPQSGANVLTF	TGTGCCAGCGGCCCCCAGTCTGGGGCCAACGTCCTGACTTTC	NA	few	TRBV7-3	TRBJ2-6
CAGSLAGGRRANEQYF	TGTGCCGGCAGCTTGGCAGGGGGACGGAGAGCGAACGAGCAGTACTTC	TRBD1	NA	TRBV5-6	TRBJ2-7
CASSFHWILGTDTQYF	TGTGCCAGCAGCTTTCATTGGATCTTGGGCACAGATACGCAGTATTTT	NA	few	TRBV5-5	TRBJ2-3
CASSPDEGSSGYTF	TGTGCCAGCTCACCCGACGAGGGGTCGAGTGGCTACACCTTC	NA	NA	TRBV18	TRBJ1-2
CASSQSSKYNEQFF	TGTGCCAGCAGCCAATCGAGTAAATACAATGAGCAGTTCTTC	NA	NA	TRBV3-1	TRBJ2-1
CASSLSGGQGYGYTF	TGTGCCAGCAGCTTAAGCGGGGGGCAAGGCTATGGCTACACCTTC	NA	few	TRBV7-2	TRBJ1-2
CASSSPRDSSYNEQFF	TGTGCCAGCAGTTCTCCTCGGGACAGCTCCTACAATGAGCAGTTCTTC	TRBD1	NA	TRBV9	TRBJ2-1
CASSGGGAIETQYF	TGTGCCAGCAGTGGCGGGGGGGCAATAGAGACCCAGTACTTC	TRBD2	few	TRBV2	TRBJ2-5